A selection of T cell receptor beta chains follows, all from one sample in a study of regulatory T cells in long-lasting Graves disease. TCRdb independently ran MiXCR on the multiplex PCR reads; one entry per CDR3 protein. The data show about 210,000 distinct CDR3 sequences, roughly a fifth seen once. The same data also contributed to another study, on T cells in Graves' hyperthyroidism and ophthalmopathy.

The sample in question was peripheral blood mononuclear cells (PBMCs), obtained at new diagnosis, from a patient treated with antithyroid drugs. The receptors were sampled from a woman aged 25 to 39 with Graves disease. Each CDR3 is given with its conserved first and last residue. A D gene is named only where the DNA matches it firmly. Where a row states a size, it is once, few, many or the class of an expanded clone; other rows omit it.

TGTGCCAGCAGCTTAGTAGGACTAGCGGGGGGGCCCAGCAATGAGCAGTACTTC	CASSLVGLAGGPSNEQYF	TRBJ2-7	-	TRBV7-2	TRBD2
TGCGCCAGCAGCTTGGACAGGGGGGACTATGGCTACACCTTC	CASSLDRGDYGYTF	TRBJ1-2	-	TRBV5-1	TRBD1
TGTGCCAGCGGGACTAGGACGGACCTCTACGAGCAGTACTTC	CASGTRTDLYEQYF	TRBJ2-7	many	TRBV5-5	TRBD2
TGCAGTGCTCCGAGAAGGCGGGGCACTAATGAAAAACTGTTTTTT	CSAPRRRGTNEKLFF	TRBJ1-4	many	TRBV20-1	-
TGTGCCACCAGCACCAGGACAGGGGGGTTAGTTGAGCAGTTCTTC	CATSTRTGGLVEQFF	TRBJ2-1	-	TRBV15	TRBD1
TGTGCCAGCAGCCACCCCGAGGGGAACAGGGAAGCTTTCTTT	CASSHPEGNREAFF	TRBJ1-1	many	TRBV14	-
TGTGCCAGCAGCTTGGCCAAGGGTTCCAGGGCCAACGTCCTGACTTTC	CASSLAKGSRANVLTF	TRBJ2-6	-	TRBV5-6	-
TGTGCCAGCAGCTTTGATTCAGCGAGGTTAACAGATACGCAGTATTTT	CASSFDSARLTDTQYF	TRBJ2-3	once	TRBV5-6	-
TGTGCCAGCAGTTTCCATAATCAGCCCCAGCATTTT	CASSFHNQPQHF	TRBJ1-5	many	TRBV12-3/TRBV12-4	-
TGTGCCAGCAGGCCCGGGACAGGGAGCAATCAGCCCCAGCATTTT	CASRPGTGSNQPQHF	TRBJ1-5	many	TRBV27	TRBD1
TGTGCCAGCAGCCCCCTGGGGCTCGAGCAGTACTTC	CASSPLGLEQYF	TRBJ2-7	many	TRBV3-1	-
TGTGCCAGCAGTCCCGGACTAGCGGGAACCAAAGAGACCCAGTACTTC	CASSPGLAGTKETQYF	TRBJ2-5	many	TRBV2	TRBD2
TGTGCCAGCAGTACGGACAGGGGATCCTACGAGCAGTACTTC	CASSTDRGSYEQYF	TRBJ2-7	-	TRBV6-1	TRBD1
TGTGCCAGCGGCGGTACAGGGAATGGCTACACCTTC	CASGGTGNGYTF	TRBJ1-2	many	TRBV9	-
TGTGCCAGCAGTCCCGGGATCCCCGGGACTAGCGACGAGCAGTACTTC	CASSPGIPGTSDEQYF	TRBJ2-7	few	TRBV27	TRBD2
TGTGCCAGCAGTTATAGGTTGGAGACAGGGGGCAATCAGCCCCAGCATTTT	CASSYRLETGGNQPQHF	TRBJ1-5	few	TRBV6-2/TRBV6-3	TRBD1
TGTGCCAGCAGCCCAACCCCGTCCAGGGCGTTTGACACAGATACGCAGTATTTT	CASSPTPSRAFDTDTQYF	TRBJ2-3	-	TRBV7-2	-
TGTGCCAGTAGTGCTACTAGAAGTGGTCACGAGCAGTACTTC	CASSATRSGHEQYF	TRBJ2-7	-	TRBV19	-
TGTGCCACCAGTGAAGAAAGGGGGGTTGGGAATGAGCAGTTCTTC	CATSEERGVGNEQFF	TRBJ2-1	-	TRBV24-1	-
TGTGCCAGCAGCTTAGTACAGGGTCGGTATGAAAAACTGTTTTTT	CASSLVQGRYEKLFF	TRBJ1-4	-	TRBV11-2	-
TGTGCCAGCAGTGAAAGGGCTAGCGGGAGAACCGGGGAGCTGTTTTTT	CASSERASGRTGELFF	TRBJ2-2	many	TRBV2	TRBD2
TGTGCCAGCACAAGGACAGGGGAAGAGACCCAGTACTTC	CASTRTGEETQYF	TRBJ2-5	many	TRBV2	TRBD1
TGTGCCAGTAGTATTGGATCGGGGGAGACCCAGTACTTC	CASSIGSGETQYF	TRBJ2-5	many	TRBV19	-
TGTGCCAGCAGTGGGACGTGGGCCGGGGAGCTGTTTTTT	CASSGTWAGELFF	TRBJ2-2	many	TRBV2	-
TGCGCCAGCAGTTACTCGACAGGCGCCGGGACAGGGAGTTTT	CASSYSTGAGTGSF	TRBJ2-2	few	TRBV6-2/TRBV6-3	TRBD1
TGTGCCAGCAGCTTGGAGCGGGGGGGCGGCACAGATACGCAGTATTTT	CASSLERGGGTDTQYF	TRBJ2-3	many	TRBV11-3	TRBD2
TGCGCCAGCAGCCCCAGGGAAGAGCCCCCCTGGAACACTGAAGCTTTCTTT	CASSPREEPPWNTEAFF	TRBJ1-1	few	TRBV4-1	-
TGTGCCAGCAGTTTAGGGCCAGGTTGGACCTATGGCTACACCTTC	CASSLGPGWTYGYTF	TRBJ1-2	once	TRBV28	-
TGTGCCAGCAGCCATGGGGACAGGGGGCTCGGCAAGCAGTTCTTC	CASSHGDRGLGKQFF	TRBJ2-1	many	TRBV3-1	TRBD1
TGTGCCAGCAGTCCCCTGGTACACAATGAGCAGTTCTTC	CASSPLVHNEQFF	TRBJ2-1	many	TRBV27	-
TGTGCCAGCAGCTTAGTATCTTACGCTGGGACAGGGGCTGGCTACACCTTC	CASSLVSYAGTGAGYTF	TRBJ1-2	-	TRBV12-3/TRBV12-4	TRBD1
TGCAGTGACAGCTCCTACAATGAGCAGTTCTTC	CSDSSYNEQFF	TRBJ2-1	many	TRBV20-1	-
TGTGCCATCAGTGCCAGCAGTCCCATCTCGGATACGCAGTATTTT	CAISASSPISDTQYF	TRBJ2-3	-	TRBV10-3	-
TGCAGTGTGTCCGGGACAGGGCTAACTGAGCAGTTCTTC	CSVSGTGLTEQFF	TRBJ2-1	many	TRBV20-1	TRBD1
TGCAGGGGGGGGCAGGCGGGAGGAGATACGCAGTATTTT	CRGGQAGGDTQYF	TRBJ2-3	few	TRBV20-1	TRBD2
TGTGCCAGCAGCTTAGACCAGTACAATGAGCAGTTCTTC	CASSLDQYNEQFF	TRBJ2-1	few	TRBV11-2	-
TGTGCCAGCAGTTTTGCGGACAGGGGCTCCTACAATGAGCAGTTCTTC	CASSFADRGSYNEQFF	TRBJ2-1	-	TRBV28	TRBD1
TGTGCCAGCAGGGAAACAGGTAGCGGGAGGGGCGAGCAGTACTTC	CASRETGSGRGEQYF	TRBJ2-7	many	TRBV6-2/TRBV6-3	TRBD2
TGTGCCAGCGACGCTTACTCTAGCGGGAGGGCAAATGAGCAGTTCTTC	CASDAYSSGRANEQFF	TRBJ2-1	many	TRBV28	TRBD2
TGTGCCAGCAGAACTAGCGGGAGTGGCTACAATGATCAGTGCTTC	CASRTSGSGYNDQCF	TRBJ2-4	-	TRBV12-3/TRBV12-4	TRBD2
TGCAGTGCTAACACCTTAGGGGGGACAGGGCGGAATCAGCCCCAGCATTTT	CSANTLGGTGRNQPQHF	TRBJ1-5	many	TRBV20-1	TRBD1
TGTGCCAGCAGCTTGGATGGGTTACGAAAGACGACCTACGAGCAGTACTTC	CASSLDGLRKTTYEQYF	TRBJ2-7	-	TRBV5-5	-
TGTGCCAGCAGCTTAGGCCCCGACAGGGGCTACAATCAGCCCCAGCATTTT	CASSLGPDRGYNQPQHF	TRBJ1-5	many	TRBV11-2	TRBD1
TGTGCCACCAACAGAGATACCAGGGGGCTCTACGAGCAGTACTTC	CATNRDTRGLYEQYF	TRBJ2-7	once	TRBV15	TRBD1
TGTGCCAGCAGCCCGGGGACAGGGGATCAAAAACTGTTTTTT	CASSPGTGDQKLFF	TRBJ1-4	-	TRBV3-1	TRBD1
TGTGCCAGCAGTTACTCAGGGATAGGTCAGCCCCAGCATTTT	CASSYSGIGQPQHF	TRBJ1-5	many	TRBV6-5	-
TGTGCCAGCAGGGATCCGGGACAGGGAGTGCAGTACTTC	CASRDPGQGVQYF	TRBJ2-7	many	TRBV28	TRBD1
TGTGCCAGCTCACCCGATAGACAGGGTGCAGATTCACCCCTCCACTTT	CASSPDRQGADSPLHF	TRBJ1-6	many	TRBV18	TRBD1
TGTGCCTGGAGTCCACAGGGTCAAGAGACCCAGTACTTC	CAWSPQGQETQYF	TRBJ2-5	many	TRBV30	-
TGTGCCAGCAAGTTAGGACAATCGACCGGGACAGGGGGGCCCGGGGAGCTGTTTTTT	CASKLGQSTGTGGPGELFF	TRBJ2-2	few	TRBV11-2	TRBD1
TGTGCCAGCAGGCGAGGGGGGCGAAACACCGGGGAGCTGTTTTTT	CASRRGGRNTGELFF	TRBJ2-2	-	TRBV6-2/TRBV6-3	-
TGCAGCGTTGAAGAAGTAAGGGGCTCCTACAATGAGCAGTTCTTC	CSVEEVRGSYNEQFF	TRBJ2-1	-	TRBV29-1	-
TGTGCCAGCAGTTTTGATCTACAGGTTAACTATGGCTACACCTTC	CASSFDLQVNYGYTF	TRBJ1-2	many	TRBV12-3/TRBV12-4	-